Reported below is one T cell receptor beta chain. Only a few counts were recorded for this clonotype. Its antigen specificity is not known. Base qualities are missing; no much larger clone stands one base away. Library creation used 5' RACE. These reads were obtained on an Illumina HiSeq 2500. A second PCR of roughly 7 to 11 cycles was performed with a sample-barcoded 5' primer and a J-beta primer mix. Each TCR beta cDNA molecule received a unique molecular identifier from a template-switch 5' adaptor carrying 12 random nucleotides. At least 3 million CDR3-containing paired-end reads were obtained from each sample. First-strand cDNA synthesis was performed from all RNA using the Mint cDNA synthesis kit, with priming by a TRBC-specific oligonucleotide. All cDNA was treated with uracil-DNA glycosylase and then went through a first 18-cycle PCR with the universal primers M1SS and BC2_uni_R. The published analysis was carried out like this. Each sample was normalized by randomly selecting 1 million high-quality reads, each carrying a distinct molecular identifier. Instead of being binned into consensus sequences, reads with shared molecular identifiers were discarded. MiTCR, with a Q25 quality threshold and the strictest error-elimination algorithm, was used for CDR3 identification, clonotype clustering and error correction. A nonparametric unseen species model with Euler transformation was used to estimate lower-bound total TCR beta diversity. TCRdb itself trimmed the public reads at Q25 with fastp, ran MiXCR and retained productive beta chains. Each record represents a unique CDR3 protein, reported with the most common genes and DNA among its rows. In this record, the V and J calls reflect TCRdb's handling and not the investigators' own analysis. A total of under 700,000 distinct CDR3 sequences appear in this sample, more than 20% of them only once. The ten largest clones take up roughly 9% of the sample.

The CDR3 sequence holds 15 residues, the cysteine and phenylalanine included. Only the CDR3 DNA is retained, 45 bases long and in frame from the first base. The germline V gene provides CDR1 SGHDT and CDR2 YYEEEE. At the junction V is shortened by 4 bases and J by 5 bases, with 17 bases in between. The 40 or so donors, aged about 6 to 100 years, were systemically healthy Caucasian individuals from Russia. Each donor gave 8 to 10 milliliters of peripheral blood, drawn into EDTA-treated Vacutainer tubes. Ficoll-Paque density-gradient centrifugation was used to isolate PBMCs, with at least 6.5 million per sample. Trizol reagent was used to extract total RNA from the PBMCs, yielding at least 6 micrograms per sample. Naive CD45RAhigh/CD27high T cell percentages were measured by flow cytometry on a PBMC aliquot from every donor. The data originate from a study of blood T cells in healthy people across ages (dated by TCRdb to the mid-2010s). Some background on the complete study: In model experiments, template switching captured about one uniquely barcoded TCR beta cDNA molecule for every two T cells. Four age groups were formed from the donors: young (average approximately 16 years), middle-aged (around 41), aged (62) and long-lived (approximately 80). Using the same blood draw, the study looked at two additional independent replicas of 1 million unique cDNA reads for two donors, one aged 18 to 29 and the other aged 80 or older. Age-related changes in TCR beta repertoire diversity were measured in the study by deep sequencing normalized with unique cDNA molecular identifiers. Findings and caveats that apply to the study as a whole: Observed TCR beta diversity correlated strongly with the percentage of naive T cells measured by flow cytometry. Because donor CMV infection status was unknown, age-related changes in expanded clonotypes were potentially confounded. Since profiling was done on bulk unsorted PBMCs, naive and antigen-experienced compartments could not be conclusively compared. As age increased, observed TCR beta diversity per million T cells dropped in a roughly linear way, and a significant reduction was already evident by age roughly 36. Estimates of total diversity from one million sequenced T cells were regarded as lower bounds and underestimates. Compared with the aged group, the long-lived group had more naive CD4+ T cells, fewer expanded clones and increased TCR diversity, a pattern suggesting age selection.

Separately, the same data were catalogued under a study of T cells of mothers and their children. As that second study puts it: Nine systemically healthy Caucasian individuals served as donors, namely three mothers together with their six children. cDNA synthesis consumed the entire amount of extracted RNA, loaded at about 1.5 ug RNA in each 15 ul reaction. Sample barcodes and 2-4 random nucleotides were added via the M1S primer in the second PCR. Over 8.5 million TCR beta CDR3 reads came from each mother, compared with approximately 3 million reads from each child. TCR recombination output is similarly shaped by thymic selection in related and unrelated pairs, with a minor effect exerted by inherited differences. Normalized repertoire overlap in related mother-child pairs was always slightly higher than in unrelated mother-child pairs, but the difference was never significant. Persistent microchimeric T cell clones were not detected, at a sensitivity of approximately 100 clones per million clonotypes. In the study, deep NGS was used to compare the TCR beta repertoires of mothers and children, and features distinguishing related mother-child pairs from unrelated individuals were sought. On average, the children were about 12 +/- 4 years old, while the mothers were about 40 +/- 4 years old. Libraries were sequenced on Illumina HiSeq 2000 with 100+100 nt paired-end reads after adapter ligation with NEBNext reagents. To prevent cross-contamination, the mother and child libraries were prepared a month apart and were sequenced in separate runs. Between about 500,000 and 2,100,000 distinct TCR beta clonotypes were identified per donor. Naive TCR beta clonotypes were estimated from low-frequency clonotypes matched to each donor's FACS-determined naive share, without sorting.

The sequence joins TRBV5-6 to TRBJ2-3; the D gene is perhaps TRBD2, from 6 matching bases. The TCR was taken from a boy aged 10-17 years in good health. Sequencing was done on a sample of blood. The sequenced DNA: TGTGCCAGCAGCCCCTCCGGGGCCGGGGGAGATACGCAGTATTTT. Its protein is CASSPSGAGGDTQYF.